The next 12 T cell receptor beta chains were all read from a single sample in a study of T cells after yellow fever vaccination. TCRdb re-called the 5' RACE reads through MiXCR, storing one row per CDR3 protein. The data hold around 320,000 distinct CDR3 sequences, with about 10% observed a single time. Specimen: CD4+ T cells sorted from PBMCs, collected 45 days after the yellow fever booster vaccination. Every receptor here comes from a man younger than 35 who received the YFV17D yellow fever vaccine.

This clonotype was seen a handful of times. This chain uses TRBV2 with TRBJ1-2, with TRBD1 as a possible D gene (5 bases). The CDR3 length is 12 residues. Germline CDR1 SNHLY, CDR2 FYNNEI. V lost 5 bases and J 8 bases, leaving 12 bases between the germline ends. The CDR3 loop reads CASSQGVGGYTF. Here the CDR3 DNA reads TGTGCCAGCAGTCAGGGTGTAGGCGGCTACACCTTC. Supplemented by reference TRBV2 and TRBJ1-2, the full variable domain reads EPEVTQTPSHQVTQMGQEVILRCVPISNHLYFYWYRQILGQKVEFLVSFYNNEISEKSEIFDDQFSVERPDGSNFTLKIRSTKLEDSAMYFCASSQGVGGYTFGSGTRLTVV.

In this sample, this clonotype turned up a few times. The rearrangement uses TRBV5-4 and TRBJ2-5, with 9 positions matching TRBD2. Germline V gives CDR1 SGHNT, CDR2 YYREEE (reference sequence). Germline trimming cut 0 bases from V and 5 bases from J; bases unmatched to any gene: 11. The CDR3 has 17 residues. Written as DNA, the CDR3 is TGTGCCAGCAGCTTGGCCGGTGGTAGCGGGGGTGGGGAGACCCAGTACTTC. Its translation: CASSLAGGSGGGETQYF.

CDR3 loop: CASTVRSYRGANVLTF. CDR3 sequence (DNA): TGTGCCAGCACAGTTAGGTCGTACCGAGGGGCCAACGTCCTGACTTTC. V usage is TRBV6-6 and J usage is TRBJ2-6; D is undetermined. Per the germline V gene, CDR1 is MNHNY and CDR2 is SVGAGI (reference sequence). This CDR3 has 16 residues. Trimming left V 7 bases short and J 4 bases short, with 17 bases between.

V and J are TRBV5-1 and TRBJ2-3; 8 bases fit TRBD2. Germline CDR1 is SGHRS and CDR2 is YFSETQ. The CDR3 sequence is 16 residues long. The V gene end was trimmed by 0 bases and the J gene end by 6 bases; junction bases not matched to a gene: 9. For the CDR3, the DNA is TGCGCCAGCAGCTTGGCCGGCGGGGGGCCCGTGGATACGCAGTATTTT. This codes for CASSLAGGGPVDTQYF.

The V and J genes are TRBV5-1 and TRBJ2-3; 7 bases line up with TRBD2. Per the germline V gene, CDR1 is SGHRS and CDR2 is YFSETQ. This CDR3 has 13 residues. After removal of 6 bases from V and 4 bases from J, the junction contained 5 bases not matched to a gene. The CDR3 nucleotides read TGCGCCAGCATCCCCAGCGGGGCAGATACGCAGTATTTT. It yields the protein CASIPSGADTQYF.

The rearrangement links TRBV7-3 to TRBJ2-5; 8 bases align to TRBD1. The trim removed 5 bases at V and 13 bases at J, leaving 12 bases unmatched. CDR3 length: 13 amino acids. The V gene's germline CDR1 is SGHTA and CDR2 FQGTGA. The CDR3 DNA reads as TGTGCCAGCAGCACCGGGACAGGCGAGACCGTGTACTTC. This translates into CASSTGTGETVYF. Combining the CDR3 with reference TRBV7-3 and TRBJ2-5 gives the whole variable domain GAGVSQTPSNKVTEKGKYVELRCDPISGHTALYWYRQSLGQGPEFLIYFQGTGAADDSGLPNDRFFAVRPEGSVSTLKIQRTERGDSAVYLCASSTGTGETVYFGPGTRLLVL.

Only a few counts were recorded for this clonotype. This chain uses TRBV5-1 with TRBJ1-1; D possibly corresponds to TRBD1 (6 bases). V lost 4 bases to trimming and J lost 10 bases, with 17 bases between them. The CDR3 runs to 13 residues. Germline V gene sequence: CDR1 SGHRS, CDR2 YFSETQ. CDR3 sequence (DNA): TGCGCCAGCAGCCTTCTACAGGGAGGGGCAGCTTTCTTT. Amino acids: CASSLLQGGAAFF.

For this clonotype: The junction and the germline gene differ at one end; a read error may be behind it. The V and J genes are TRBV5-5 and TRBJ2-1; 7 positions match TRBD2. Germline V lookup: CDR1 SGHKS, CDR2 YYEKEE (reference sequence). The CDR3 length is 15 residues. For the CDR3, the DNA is TGTGCCAGCAGCTTGGGAGCGGGGTCATACAATGAGCCGTTCTTC. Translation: CASSLGAGSYNEPFF.

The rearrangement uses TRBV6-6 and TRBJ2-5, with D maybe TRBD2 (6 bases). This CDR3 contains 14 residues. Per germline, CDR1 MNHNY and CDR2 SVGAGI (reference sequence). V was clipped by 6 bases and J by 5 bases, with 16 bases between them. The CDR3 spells CASSPRLGRETQYF. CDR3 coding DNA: TGTGCCAGCAGCCCCCGACTAGGGCGGGAGACCCAGTACTTC.

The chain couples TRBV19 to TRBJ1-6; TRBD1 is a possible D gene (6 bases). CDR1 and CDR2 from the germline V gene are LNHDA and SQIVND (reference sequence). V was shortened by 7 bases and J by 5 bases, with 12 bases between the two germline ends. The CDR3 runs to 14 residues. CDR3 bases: TGTGCCAGTATGATAACAGGGCATAATTCACCCCTCCACTTT. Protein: CASMITGHNSPLHF.

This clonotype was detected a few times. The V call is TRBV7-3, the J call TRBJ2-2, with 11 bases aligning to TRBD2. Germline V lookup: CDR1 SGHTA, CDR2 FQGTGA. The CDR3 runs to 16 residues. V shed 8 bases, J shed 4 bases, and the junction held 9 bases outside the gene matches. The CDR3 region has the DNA TGTGCCAGCGGATTAGCGGGGGGGCCCGTCACCGGGGAGCTGTTTTTT. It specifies CASGLAGGPVTGELFF.

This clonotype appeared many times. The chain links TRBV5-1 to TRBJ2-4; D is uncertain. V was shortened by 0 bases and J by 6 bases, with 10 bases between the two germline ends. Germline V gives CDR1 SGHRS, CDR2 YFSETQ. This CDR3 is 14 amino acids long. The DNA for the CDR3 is TGCGCCAGCAGCTTGGGACACGGAGCAAACATTCAGTACTTC. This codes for CASSLGHGANIQYF.